Listed below are T cell receptor beta chains from one sample, sequenced in a study of OX40 agonist ivuxolimab in advanced cancers. Profiled with immunoSEQ multiplex PCR; TCRdb holds only in-frame clones, not every one. This sample has 60,000 to 80,000 clones, with roughly 84% found just once. This specimen consisted of CD4+ or CD8+ T cells sorted from blood, obtained in a trial of the OX40 agonist ivuxolimab. The receptor set was obtained from an adult with an advanced solid tumor such as melanoma, head and neck, liver or kidney cancer. Each CDR3 is given with its conserved first and last residue. The order of the fields is J gene, V gene, CDR3 length, D gene, CDR3 protein, CDR3 DNA. The D gene is left open where the match is weak.

j_gene: TRBJ2-1
v_gene: TRBV10-3
len: 13
d_gene: TRBD2
CDR3aa: CATGLAGANEQFF
CDR3nt: TGTGCCACGGGACTAGCGGGAGCTAATGAGCAGTTCTTC

j_gene: TRBJ2-7
v_gene: TRBV19
len: 15
d_gene: TRBD2
CDR3aa: CASRQREVGLYEQYF
CDR3nt: TGTGCCAGTAGGCAGCGGGAGGTTGGTCTCTACGAGCAGTACTTC

j_gene: TRBJ2-7
v_gene: TRBV7-6
len: 13
d_gene: -
CDR3aa: CASSLGRDYEQYF
CDR3nt: TGTGCCAGCAGCTTAGGGAGGGACTACGAGCAGTACTTC

j_gene: TRBJ2-5
v_gene: TRBV15
len: 17
d_gene: TRBD1
CDR3aa: CATSKPPQGTGQETQYF
CDR3nt: TGTGCCACCAGCAAACCGCCCCAAGGGACAGGCCAAGAGACCCAGTACTTC

j_gene: TRBJ1-1
v_gene: TRBV5-4
len: 12
d_gene: -
CDR3aa: CASSFQRDEAFF
CDR3nt: TGTGCCAGCAGCTTTCAACGAGATGAAGCTTTCTTT

j_gene: TRBJ2-7
v_gene: TRBV4-3
len: 17
d_gene: TRBD2
CDR3aa: CASSQDTTLAGGHEQYF
CDR3nt: TGCGCCAGCAGCCAAGATACAACGCTAGCGGGAGGGCACGAGCAGTACTTC

j_gene: TRBJ2-1
v_gene: TRBV7-9
len: 16
d_gene: -
CDR3aa: CASSPAGARGNNEQFF
CDR3nt: TGTGCCAGCAGCCCGGCGGGGGCGCGGGGGAACAATGAGCAGTTCTTC

j_gene: TRBJ1-4
v_gene: TRBV9
len: 15
d_gene: -
CDR3aa: CASSVSPVGAEKLFF
CDR3nt: TGTGCCAGCAGCGTCTCTCCAGTAGGAGCTGAAAAACTGTTTTTT

j_gene: TRBJ2-5
v_gene: TRBV7-2
len: 15
d_gene: TRBD2
CDR3aa: CASSLGSREGETQYF
CDR3nt: TGTGCCAGCAGCTTAGGGTCGAGGGAGGGAGAGACCCAGTACTTC

j_gene: TRBJ2-7
v_gene: TRBV5-4
len: 13
d_gene: -
CDR3aa: CASSLGRTYEQYF
CDR3nt: TGTGCCAGCAGCTTGGGGCGGACCTACGAGCAGTACTTC

j_gene: TRBJ1-1
v_gene: TRBV29-1
len: 15
d_gene: -
CDR3aa: CSVHTPRSGATEAFF
CDR3nt: TGCAGCGTGCACACACCCAGGTCAGGGGCCACTGAAGCTTTCTTT

j_gene: TRBJ2-2
v_gene: TRBV6-1
len: 13
d_gene: -
CDR3aa: CASSERTTGELFF
CDR3nt: TGTGCCAGCAGTGAAAGGACAACCGGGGAGCTGTTTTTT

j_gene: TRBJ2-2
v_gene: TRBV28
len: 12
d_gene: -
CDR3aa: CASSTPTGELFF
CDR3nt: TGTGCCAGCAGCACCCCCACCGGGGAGCTGTTTTTT

j_gene: TRBJ2-5
v_gene: TRBV7-2
len: 17
d_gene: TRBD2
CDR3aa: CASSYLGAGDSQETQYF
CDR3nt: TGTGCCAGCAGCTATCTAGGCGCGGGGGATTCCCAAGAGACCCAGTACTTC

j_gene: TRBJ2-4
v_gene: TRBV19
len: 16
d_gene: TRBD2
CDR3aa: CASSTQREDWVYIQYF
CDR3nt: TGTGCCAGTAGTACTCAGCGGGAGGATTGGGTGTACATTCAGTACTTC

j_gene: TRBJ1-1
v_gene: TRBV11-2
len: 15
d_gene: -
CDR3aa: CASSLDPSTNTEAFF
CDR3nt: TGTGCCAGCAGCTTAGATCCGTCAACGAACACTGAAGCTTTCTTT

j_gene: TRBJ2-2
v_gene: TRBV9
len: 16
d_gene: TRBD1
CDR3aa: CASSVTPGQGTGELFF
CDR3nt: TGTGCCAGCAGCGTAACCCCGGGACAGGGAACCGGGGAGCTGTTTTTT

j_gene: TRBJ2-1
v_gene: TRBV6-5
len: 16
d_gene: TRBD1
CDR3aa: CASSSRQGSSYNEQFF
CDR3nt: TGTGCCAGCAGTTCCCGACAGGGGTCATCCTACAATGAGCAGTTCTTC

j_gene: TRBJ2-7
v_gene: TRBV7-6
len: 15
d_gene: TRBD2
CDR3aa: CASSLGLAGEHEQYF
CDR3nt: TGTGCCAGCAGCCTGGGACTAGCGGGAGAGCACGAGCAGTACTTC

j_gene: TRBJ2-5
v_gene: TRBV10-3
len: 15
d_gene: TRBD1
CDR3aa: CAISGRDRGQETQYF
CDR3nt: TGTGCCATCAGTGGCCGGGACAGGGGCCAAGAGACCCAGTACTTC

j_gene: TRBJ2-5
v_gene: TRBV19
len: 17
d_gene: TRBD2
CDR3aa: CASSGLAGGPGWETQYF
CDR3nt: TGTGCCAGCTCGGGACTAGCGGGAGGGCCGGGATGGGAGACCCAGTACTTC

j_gene: TRBJ1-2
v_gene: TRBV28
len: 11
d_gene: -
CDR3aa: CASSLDSSWTF
CDR3nt: TGTGCCAGCAGTTTAGATTCCTCGTGGACCTTC

j_gene: TRBJ2-2
v_gene: TRBV5-4
len: 15
d_gene: -
CDR3aa: CASSFVRREPGELFF
CDR3nt: TGTGCCAGCAGCTTTGTAAGACGAGAACCCGGGGAGCTGTTTTTT

j_gene: TRBJ2-3
v_gene: TRBV9
len: 20
d_gene: -
CDR3aa: CASSVEMRGTPELGTDTQYF
CDR3nt: TGTGCCAGCAGCGTAGAAATGCGGGGGACACCCGAATTGGGCACAGATACGCAGTATTTT

j_gene: TRBJ2-3
v_gene: TRBV4-1
len: 15
d_gene: TRBD2
CDR3aa: CASSLHGLAADTQYF
CDR3nt: TGCGCCAGCAGCCTACACGGACTAGCGGCAGATACGCAGTATTTT

j_gene: TRBJ2-2
v_gene: TRBV5-1
len: 14
d_gene: TRBD2
CDR3aa: CASRASGNTGELFF
CDR3nt: TGCGCCAGCAGGGCTAGCGGGAACACCGGGGAGCTGTTTTTT

j_gene: TRBJ2-7
v_gene: TRBV28
len: 15
d_gene: -
CDR3aa: CASTQTRVWPPGQYF
CDR3nt: TGTGCCAGCACGCAGACGAGGGTTTGGCCTCCCGGGCAGTACTTC

j_gene: TRBJ2-7
v_gene: TRBV15
len: 15
d_gene: TRBD1
CDR3aa: CATSRDPGGYYEQYF
CDR3nt: TGTGCCACCAGCAGAGATCCAGGGGGCTATTACGAGCAGTACTTC

j_gene: TRBJ2-6
v_gene: TRBV18
len: 15
d_gene: -
CDR3aa: CASSTSPAGANVLTF
CDR3nt: TGTGCCAGCTCAACTTCACCGGCTGGGGCCAACGTCCTGACTTTC

j_gene: TRBJ2-3
v_gene: TRBV7-2
len: 15
d_gene: -
CDR3aa: CASTDPNGALSTQYF
CDR3nt: TGTGCCAGCACCGACCCGAATGGGGCCCTTAGTACGCAGTATTTT

j_gene: TRBJ2-1
v_gene: TRBV29-1
len: 11
d_gene: -
CDR3aa: CSVEVGQRGFF
CDR3nt: TGCAGCGTTGAAGTTGGCCAGAGGGGGTTCTTC

j_gene: TRBJ2-4
v_gene: TRBV2
len: 16
d_gene: -
CDR3aa: CASSEILAIAKNIQYF
CDR3nt: TGTGCCAGCAGTGAAATATTAGCCATTGCCAAAAACATTCAGTACTTC

j_gene: TRBJ2-3
v_gene: TRBV7-6
len: 14
d_gene: -
CDR3aa: CASTTRGFTDTQYF
CDR3nt: TGTGCCAGCACGACTAGGGGATTTACAGATACGCAGTATTTT

j_gene: TRBJ2-5
v_gene: TRBV6-6
len: 14
d_gene: -
CDR3aa: CASSWPNPQETQYF
CDR3nt: TGTGCCAGCAGTTGGCCCAACCCCCAAGAGACCCAGTACTTC

j_gene: TRBJ2-5
v_gene: TRBV2
len: 12
d_gene: TRBD2
CDR3aa: CASGTSGDTQYF
CDR3nt: TGTGCCAGCGGAACTAGCGGGGATACCCAGTACTTC

j_gene: TRBJ2-1
v_gene: TRBV5-1
len: 20
d_gene: -
CDR3aa: CASSLVPRQGRRAAYNEQFF
CDR3nt: TGCGCCAGCAGCTTGGTCCCTCGTCAGGGTAGGAGAGCTGCCTACAATGAGCAGTTCTTC